Each of the 32 T cell receptor beta chains below was sequenced from the same sample in a study of technical replicates of blood from a handful of donors. The repertoire was sequenced with immunoSEQ multiplex PCR; TCRdb's copy has only in-frame clones and lacks some. The sample shows 80,000 to 90,000 clones, about 95% of them seen only once. Sequences were obtained from T cells isolated from PBMCs. The source of these receptors is a human donor in good health.

The chain combines TRBV18 with TRBJ1-4, with TRBD1 as a possible D gene (6 bases). Germline CDR1 KGHSH, CDR2 LQKENI. The CDR3 contains 15 residues. V lost 1 base and J lost 8, with 14 bases in between. The CDR3 loop reads CASSPQTGYREKLFF. CDR3 DNA sequence: TGTGCCAGCTCACCACAAACAGGGTATAGGGAAAAACTGTTTTTT.

This clone has just one count. The chain uses TRBV28 and TRBJ2-7, with TRBD1 matching 7 bases. Germline V gene sequence: CDR1 MDHEN, CDR2 SYDVKM. J was trimmed by 4 bases and V by 6 bases; bases with no gene match: 6. CDR3 length: 13 amino acids. The CDR3: CASRSPGQYEQYF. CDR3 DNA: TGTGCCAGCAGATCACCGGGACAGTACGAGCAGTACTTC.

J is TRBJ1-2 and V is TRBV30; D unresolved. V was cut by 2 bases and J by 4 bases, with 11 bases left in between. Per the germline V gene, CDR1 is GTSNPN and CDR2 is SVGIG (reference sequence). The CDR3 spans 13 residues. Here the CDR3 DNA reads TGTGCCTGGAGTAAGGCTTCGGGCTATGGCTACACCTTC. Protein: CAWSKASGYGYTF.

The chain carries TRBV5-1 and TRBJ1-2, with D possibly matching TRBD1 (6 bases). The V end was cut by 0 bases, the J end by 7 bases, with 16 bases between. Germline lookup yields CDR1 SGHRS and CDR2 YFSETQ. The CDR3 extends over 15 amino acids. The CDR3 protein is CASSLGDPGDGGYTF. DNA of the CDR3: TGCGCCAGCAGCTTGGGGGATCCAGGGGACGGTGGCTACACCTTC.

The chain links TRBV6-1 to TRBJ2-7; TRBD1 is a possible D gene (7 bases). Germline V lookup: CDR1 MNHNS, CDR2 SASEGT. This CDR3 region has 16 residues. Trimming removed 1 base at V and 6 bases at J, with 19 bases between. CDR3 residues: CASSEDWAGGRCEQYF. CDR3 coding DNA: TGTGCCAGCAGTGAAGACTGGGCAGGGGGGCGTTGCGAGCAGTACTTC.

CDR3 region: CAWSELGLLAKNIQYF. In nucleotides, the CDR3 is TGTGCCTGGAGCGAACTGGGACTGTTAGCCAAAAACATTCAGTACTTC. The V and J genes are TRBV30 and TRBJ2-4; possible D gene TRBD2, 6 bases. V lost 3 bases to trimming and J lost 0 bases, with 15 bases between them. The germline CDR1 and CDR2 sequences are GTSNPN and SVGIG (reference sequence). The CDR3 loop spans 16 amino acids.

This chain joins TRBV18 and TRBJ1-1; D is undetermined. Per germline, CDR1 KGHSH and CDR2 LQKENI. The V and J ends lost 3 bases and 1 base respectively, with 3 bases between them. This CDR3 is 12 amino acids long. DNA for the CDR3: TGTGCCAGCTCACCGGCGAACACTGAAGCTTTCTTT. It yields the protein CASSPANTEAFF.

This sequence joins TRBV18 and TRBJ2-6; 9 bases are shared with TRBD1. The CDR3 covers 18 residues. Per germline, CDR1 KGHSH and CDR2 LQKENI. Germline trimming cut 1 base from V and 0 bases from J; bases unmatched to any gene: 4. CDR3 coding DNA: TGTGCCAGCTCACCACTCGGGACAGGGCCCTCTGGGGCCAACGTCCTGACTTTC. Translation: CASSPLGTGPSGANVLTF.

The J gene is TRBJ1-1, the V gene TRBV11-2, with a possible D match to TRBD1 (6 bases). Germline lookup yields CDR1 SGHAT and CDR2 FQNNGV. There are 13 residues in the CDR3. Trimming stripped 5 bases from V and 4 bases from J, with 11 bases between. The CDR3 DNA is TGTGCCAGCAGCGGGACAACGGGCACTGAAGCTTTCTTT. It yields the protein CASSGTTGTEAFF.

The chain couples TRBV28 to TRBJ1-2; possible D gene TRBD1, 5 bases. V shed 2 bases and J shed 5 bases, with 12 bases lying between them. The CDR3 runs 14 residues. Germline V gene data show CDR1 as MDHEN and CDR2 as SYDVKM. The chain's CDR3 is CASSLTDTWYGYTF. The CDR3 DNA reads TGTGCCAGCAGTTTAACGGACACTTGGTATGGCTACACCTTC.

The rearrangement uses TRBV10-3 and TRBJ2-5, with TRBD1 matching 10 bases. CDR3 size: 13 residues. Losses at the gene ends were 4 bases for V and 4 bases for J; bases not matched to a gene: 0. From germline, CDR1 is ENHRY and CDR2 SYGVKD. The CDR3 loop reads CAISGDRGETQYF. The CDR3, as DNA: TGTGCCATCAGTGGGGACAGGGGAGAGACCCAGTACTTC.

This clone was detected only once. The genes are TRBV6-4 and TRBJ2-7; 8 bases line up with TRBD2. Germline values: CDR1 MRHNA, CDR2 SNTAGT. Trimming took 0 bases from V and 5 from J; bases not matched to a gene: 6. The CDR3 sequence is 15 residues long. The chain's CDR3 is CASSDSGTSLDEQYF. Written as DNA, the CDR3 is TGTGCCAGCAGTGACTCCGGGACTAGTCTCGACGAGCAGTACTTC.

This chain's CDR3 is CASSPRPWEGAYEQYF. Written as DNA, the CDR3 is TGCGCCAGCAGTCCCCGTCCGTGGGAAGGGGCCTACGAGCAGTACTTC. V gene TRBV23-1 combines with J gene TRBJ2-7, with D perhaps matching TRBD1 (5 bases). TRBV23-1 is sorted into the ORF group, with uncertain function. V lost 4 bases, J lost 2 bases, and 18 bases lay in between. The CDR3 is 16 amino acids.

The chain has TRBV11-2 and TRBJ2-2, with 10 bases identical to TRBD2. Germline values: CDR1 SGHAT, CDR2 FQNNGV. The CDR3 contains 17 residues. J lost 8 bases, V lost 2 bases, and 11 bases had no gene match. The CDR3 reads CASSLSSGRASGGELFF. The CDR3 region has the DNA TGTGCCAGCAGCTTATCCAGCGGGAGGGCCTCGGGAGGGGAGCTGTTTTTT.

This chain joins TRBV11-2 and TRBJ1-5, with no clear D. The CDR3 spans 13 residues. Trimming left V 1 base short and J 7 bases short, with 8 bases between. Per the germline V gene, CDR1 is SGHAT and CDR2 is FQNNGV. DNA for the CDR3: TGTGCCAGCAGCTTAGGGGCGGGCCAGCCCCAGCATTTT. This encodes CASSLGAGQPQHF.

V gene TRBV28 combines with J gene TRBJ2-7, with D perhaps matching TRBD1 (5 bases). The germline V gene encodes CDR1 MDHEN and CDR2 SYDVKM. The V gene lost 2 bases and the J gene lost 3 bases, with 8 bases spanning the gap. The CDR3 consists of 13 residues. CDR3 in DNA: TGTGCCAGCAGTTTAGGGCAGGGCTACGAGCAGTACTTC. It is translated as CASSLGQGYEQYF.

V and J are TRBV19 and TRBJ1-4; D call uncertain. Germline V gene lookup returns CDR1 LNHDA and CDR2 SQIVND (reference sequence). The V gene lost 1 base and the J gene lost 8 bases, with 17 bases spanning the gap. The CDR3 contains 16 residues. In nucleotides, the CDR3 is TGTGCCAGTAGTATAGGGGTTCTACTTGGAGGCGAAAAACTGTTTTTT. This gives the protein CASSIGVLLGGEKLFF.

The chain employs TRBV6-5 and TRBJ2-7; D unresolved. CDR3 length: 11 amino acids. Trimming stripped 4 bases from V and 4 bases from J, with 5 bases between. Germline loops: CDR1 MNHEY, CDR2 SVGAGI. This CDR3 is CASSSYYEQYF. CDR3 bases: TGTGCCAGCAGTTCCTATTACGAGCAGTACTTC.

The gene calls are TRBV5-4 and TRBJ2-4, with 12 bases that match TRBD1. The junction had 12 bases not matched to a gene; V was cut back by 3 bases and J by 5 bases. CDR1 is SGHNT and CDR2 is YYREEE in the germline V gene (reference sequence). CDR3 size: 18 residues. The CDR3 here is CASSYLGTGGYRENIQYF. CDR3 in DNA: TGTGCCAGCAGCTACCTCGGGACAGGGGGCTACAGAGAAAACATTCAGTACTTC. Complete variable domain (other parts from reference TRBV5-4 and TRBJ2-4): ETGVTQSPTHLIKTRGQQVTLRCSSQSGHNTVSWYQQALGQGPQFIFQYYREEENGRGNFPPRFSGLQFPNYSSELNVNALELDDSALYLCASSYLGTGGYRENIQYFGAGTRLSVL.

J is TRBJ2-2 and V is TRBV7-9; D perhaps matches TRBD1 (6 bases). The CDR3 contains 18 residues. Looked up from germline, CDR1 is SEHNR and CDR2 is FQNEAQ (reference sequence). Trimming removed 2 bases at V and 3 bases at J, with 19 bases between. CDR3 in DNA: TGTGCCAGCAGCTTATTTGACAGGTTTTCAGTTTACACCGGGGAGCTGTTTTTT. It translates to CASSLFDRFSVYTGELFF.

As to this clone: Other nucleotide sequences from this sample produce the same CDR3. The chain combines TRBV5-1 with TRBJ2-7, with TRBD1 matching over 9 bases. The trim removed 0 bases at V and 4 bases at J, leaving 2 bases unmatched. From germline, CDR1 is SGHRS and CDR2 YFSETQ. This CDR3 has 14 amino acids. CDR3 amino acids: CASSLGDRGYEQYF. CDR3 nucleotide sequence: TGCGCCAGCAGCTTGGGAGACAGGGGGTACGAGCAGTACTTC. The entire variable domain, with the rest obtained from reference TRBV5-1 and TRBJ2-7, is as follows: KAGVTQTPRYLIKTRGQQVTLSCSPISGHRSVSWYQQTPGQGLQFLFEYFSETQRNKGNFPGRFSGRQFSNSRSEMNVSTLELGDSALYLCASSLGDRGYEQYFGPGTRLTVT.

This chain joins TRBV27 and TRBJ2-7, with no clear D. Per germline, CDR1 MNHEY and CDR2 SMNVEV (reference sequence). CDR3 length: 12 residues. Trimming took off 7 bases at V and 1 base at J, with 8 bases between the two ends. The CDR3 sequence is CASIALSYEQYF. In DNA form, the CDR3 reads TGTGCCAGCATAGCCCTTTCCTACGAGCAGTACTTC.

The chain carries TRBV7-9 and TRBJ1-2; the match to TRBD1 covers 8 bases. CDR1 is SEHNR, CDR2 FQNEAQ, per germline (reference sequence). This CDR3 contains 16 residues. V lost 5 bases to trimming and J lost 1 base; unmatched junction nucleotides: 9. In nucleotides, the CDR3 is TGTGCCAGCAGCCCATCCTCGGGACAGGTTAACTATGGCTACACCTTC. It yields the protein CASSPSSGQVNYGYTF.

This clone came up once. This rearrangement joins TRBV6-5 to TRBJ1-2; a possible D gene is TRBD1 (6 bases). Germline-derived CDR1 and CDR2 are MNHEY and SVGAGI. The CDR3 is made up of 13 amino acids. The germline V and J ends were trimmed by 10 bases and 4 bases, with 16 bases remaining between them. The CDR3 sequence is CATSNGGSYGYTF. CDR3 bases: TGTGCCACCTCCAATGGGGGCAGCTATGGCTACACCTTC.

The sample holds one count of this clone. The chain couples TRBV5-1 to TRBJ1-2, with D maybe TRBD1 (5 bases). Trimming took 5 bases from V and 5 from J, leaving 25 bases between them. The germline gives CDR1 SGHRS, CDR2 YFSETQ. CDR3 size: 17 residues. CDR3 sequence (DNA): TGCGCCAGCAGTTTTACCCCCGAGGAGGGGATCTTATATGGCTACACCTTC. Its translation is CASSFTPEEGILYGYTF. The whole variable domain, filled in from reference TRBV5-1 and TRBJ1-2, reads KAGVTQTPRYLIKTRGQQVTLSCSPISGHRSVSWYQQTPGQGLQFLFEYFSETQRNKGNFPGRFSGRQFSNSRSEMNVSTLELGDSALYLCASSFTPEEGILYGYTFGSGTRLTVV.

This chain connects TRBV28 to TRBJ2-7; 7 positions match TRBD1. V shed 1 base and J 3 bases; nucleotides not matched to a gene: 6. Per the germline V gene, CDR1 is MDHEN and CDR2 is SYDVKM. The CDR3 runs to 15 residues. Here the CDR3 reads CASSLSGTEFYEQYF. The CDR3 region has the DNA TGTGCCAGCAGTTTATCGGGGACAGAGTTCTACGAGCAGTACTTC.

The chain joins TRBV5-5 to TRBJ2-2; D might be TRBD2 (5 bases). This CDR3 spans 15 amino acids. Per the germline V gene, CDR1 is SGHKS and CDR2 is YYEKEE (reference sequence). V shed 6 bases and J shed 6 bases, with 18 bases lying between them. DNA for the CDR3: TGTGCCAGCACCGAGGGCCAGGTCTTACCCGGGGAGCTGTTTTTT. Its protein product is CASTEGQVLPGELFF.

The table lists this clone with a count of one. The chain joins TRBV10-1 to TRBJ2-7, with D perhaps matching TRBD2 (6 bases). CDR3 length: 13 residues. The V gene's germline CDR1 is WNHNN and CDR2 SYGVQD (reference sequence). V lost 4 bases and J lost 9, with 16 bases in between. CDR3 region: CASSANGAAGQYF. In DNA, the CDR3 is TGCGCCAGCAGTGCTAATGGTGCAGCGGGGCAGTACTTC.

The chain employs TRBV6-1 and TRBJ1-1, with a tentative D call TRBD1 (6 bases). Germline V CDR1 and CDR2: MNHNS, SASEGT. The CDR3 is 15 residues long. Trimming took 6 bases from V and 4 from J, leaving 18 bases between them. DNA for the CDR3: TGTGCCAGCAGAATGGGACATCTCTACGCCACTGAAGCTTTCTTT. Its translation: CASRMGHLYATEAFF.

The chain combines TRBV9 with TRBJ2-1; D is unresolved. The CDR3 is made up of 15 amino acids. Trimming took off 3 bases at V and 0 bases at J, with 10 bases between the two ends. Germline-derived CDR1 and CDR2 are SGDLS and YYNGEE. This CDR3 reads CASSGGLSSYNEQFF. The DNA of the CDR3 is TGTGCCAGCAGCGGAGGTCTGAGCTCCTACAATGAGCAGTTCTTC.

In its sample, this clone was seen once. The rearrangement uses TRBV15 and TRBJ2-1, with 10 positions matching TRBD2. Germline V gene data show CDR1 as LNHNV and CDR2 as YYDKDF (reference sequence). The CDR3 totals 17 residues. Losses at the gene ends were 3 bases for V and 7 bases for J; bases not matched to a gene: 12. Written as DNA, the CDR3 is TGTGCCACCAGCAGCTCCAGGGCAGCGGGGGGGAGGAATGAGCAGTTCTTC. It is translated as CATSSSRAAGGRNEQFF.

The chain uses TRBV7-3 and TRBJ2-7; 7 nucleotides match TRBD2. J was trimmed by 8 bases and V by 0 bases; bases with no gene match: 22. The CDR3 sequence is 19 residues long. In germline, CDR1 is SGHTA, CDR2 FQGTGA. CDR3 residues: CASSLTGGGVPGIGSKQYF. The CDR3 nucleotides read TGTGCCAGCAGCTTAACGGGCGGGGGAGTACCCGGTATCGGTAGTAAGCAGTACTTC.